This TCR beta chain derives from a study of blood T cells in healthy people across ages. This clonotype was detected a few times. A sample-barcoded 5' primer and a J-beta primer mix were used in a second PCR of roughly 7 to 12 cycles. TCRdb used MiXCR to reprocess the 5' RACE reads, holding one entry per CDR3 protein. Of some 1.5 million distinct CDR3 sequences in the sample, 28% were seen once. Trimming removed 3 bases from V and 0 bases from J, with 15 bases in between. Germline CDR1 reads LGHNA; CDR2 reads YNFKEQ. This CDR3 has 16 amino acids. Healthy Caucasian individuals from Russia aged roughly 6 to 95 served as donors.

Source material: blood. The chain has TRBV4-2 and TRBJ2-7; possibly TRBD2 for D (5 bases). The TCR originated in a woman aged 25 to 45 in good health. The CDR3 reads CASSQGEGAVSYEQYF. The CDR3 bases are TGTGCCAGCAGCCAGGGAGAGGGCGCGGTCTCCTACGAGCAGTACTTC.